This is a list of T cell receptor beta chains from one sample in a study of cytomegalovirus exposure and HLA in healthy donors. Assay used: immunoSEQ multiplex PCR; TCRdb lists only in-frame clones, some missing. The data show under 200,000 clones, approximately 88% seen once. Sequencing input: PBMCs. Receptor source: a woman aged 45 to 65 in good health and CMV-seropositive. CDR3s include the opening cysteine and the closing phenylalanine or tryptophan. The D gene is left open where the match is weak. The size of a clone is reported for some rows only, either as once, few or many, or as a class for expanded clones.

cdr3_nt,cdr3_aa,clone_size,v_call,d_call,j_call
TGTGCCAGCAGCCGGGACAGCACGAACACTGAAGCTTTCTTT,CASSRDSTNTEAFF,.,TRBV6-1,TRBD1,TRBJ1-1
TGTGCCAGCAGTTTCGCAGGGGCAGGGGGTGAGCAGTTCTTC,CASSFAGAGGEQFF,.,TRBV27,TRBD1,TRBJ2-1
TGCGCCAGCAGCCAAGGTGGGAGAGGATCCTATAATTCACCCCTCCACTTT,CASSQGGRGSYNSPLHF,.,TRBV4-1,.,TRBJ1-6
TGTGCCAGCAGCTTAGGTCCCGCGAAGGGGACAGATACGCAGTATTTT,CASSLGPAKGTDTQYF,.,TRBV7-3,.,TRBJ2-3
TGTGCCAGCAGAGACACCGCAGTCGGGACAGGGGTTAATAGGCTGAGAACTGAAGCTTTCTTT,CASRDTAVGTGVNRLRTEAFF,.,TRBV27,TRBD1,TRBJ1-1
TGCGCCACATGCCGGGACAGGATCGAAAAACTGTTTTTT,CATCRDRIEKLFF,few,TRBV10-2,TRBD1,TRBJ1-4
TGTGCCAGTAGTTCGACCGCGGGACTCAAAGGAGATACGCAGTATTTT,CASSSTAGLKGDTQYF,few,TRBV19,.,TRBJ2-3
TGTGCCAGCAGTTCCCCCAATAACAGGCAGACCTTT,CASSSPNNRQTF,.,TRBV28,.,TRBJ1-1
TGTGCCAGCGCATTGGCGGGACAGGAAAATTCATCCCTCCACTTT,CASALAGQENSSLHF,.,TRBV7-2,TRBD1,TRBJ1-6
TGTGCCGGCAGCCCGACTAGCGGGGGGTTAGCAGATACGCAGTATTTT,CAGSPTSGGLADTQYF,.,TRBV7-3,TRBD2,TRBJ2-3
TGCAGCGTTGAAGGGAGGGACGAGCAGTACTTC,CSVEGRDEQYF,.,TRBV29-1,.,TRBJ2-7
TGCGCCAGCAGTTCAGACAGCACCGGGGAGCTGTTTTTT,CASSSDSTGELFF,few,TRBV10-1,.,TRBJ2-2
TGCAGCGTTGTTGATAGACAGAGCTACTATGGCTACACCTTC,CSVVDRQSYYGYTF,.,TRBV29-1,.,TRBJ1-2
TGTGCCAGCAGTGAACGTTGGGAGGGACTAGGAGGCTACACCTTC,CASSERWEGLGGYTF,.,TRBV6-1,.,TRBJ1-2
TGCGCCAGCAGCCCGACAGGGGGCACCTCGCCTACAAAGCAGTACTTC,CASSPTGGTSPTKQYF,.,TRBV5-1,TRBD1,TRBJ2-7
TGTGCCATCAGTGATAGGACAGCTCAAGAGACCCAGTACTTC,CAISDRTAQETQYF,.,TRBV10-3,.,TRBJ2-5
TGTGCCAGCAGTTTGGCGGGACAGGGCAATCAGCCCCAGCATTTT,CASSLAGQGNQPQHF,.,TRBV27,TRBD1,TRBJ1-5
TGCGCCAGCGGGGACGACAGGGGGAATAGGGAGCTGTTTTTT,CASGDDRGNRELFF,.,TRBV4-1,TRBD1,TRBJ2-2